These 21 T cell receptor beta chains were sequenced from one sample in a study of OX40 agonist ivuxolimab in advanced cancers. Sequencing used immunoSEQ multiplex PCR; TCRdb keeps in-frame clones, though not all of them. The sample has around 120,000 clones; more than 80% are singletons. The specimen comprised CD4+ or CD8+ T cells sorted from blood, sampled in a trial of the OX40 agonist ivuxolimab. Receptors originate from an adult with an advanced solid tumor such as melanoma, head and neck, liver or kidney cancer.

V is TRBV7-8 and J is TRBJ2-7; no clear D. The CDR3 is made up of 14 amino acids. Germline loops: CDR1 SGHVS, CDR2 FQNEAQ. V was pared by 0 bases and J by 2 bases, with 8 bases between. The CDR3 loop is CASSLALGTYEQYF. The CDR3 bases are TGTGCCAGCAGCTTAGCCCTAGGGACCTACGAGCAGTACTTC. The entire variable domain, with the rest obtained from reference TRBV7-8 and TRBJ2-7, is as follows: GAGVSQSPRYKVAKRGQDVALRCDPISGHVSLFWYQQALGQGPEFLTYFQNEAQLDKSGLPSDRFFAERPEGSVSTLKIQRTQQEDSAVYLCASSLALGTYEQYFGPGTRLTVT.

This clone was counted once. This chain connects TRBV5-1 to TRBJ2-3; possibly TRBD1 for D (6 bases). Trimming took off 4 bases at V and 2 bases at J, with 23 bases between the two ends. The CDR3 contains 18 residues. The germline gives CDR1 SGHRS, CDR2 YFSETQ. The CDR3 sequence: CASSAPQGRGATTDTQYF. CDR3 DNA sequence: TGCGCCAGCAGCGCCCCACAGGGAAGAGGGGCCACCACAGATACGCAGTATTTT.

This chain links TRBV6-6 with TRBJ2-7; the D gene is possibly TRBD2 (6 bases). The CDR3 loop spans 14 amino acids. Trimming left V 6 bases short and J 0 bases short, with 12 bases between. The germline V gene has CDR1 MNHNY and CDR2 SVGAGI (reference sequence). CDR3: CASSPTGGSYEQYF. The CDR3 region has the DNA TGTGCCAGCAGCCCGACCGGGGGCTCCTACGAGCAGTACTTC.

The chain joins TRBV30 to TRBJ2-3, with D possibly being TRBD1 or TRBD2 (5 bases each). The CDR3 length is 15 residues. Trimming cost V 4 bases and J 6 bases, with 20 bases left between them. Germline assignment: CDR1 GTSNPN and CDR2 SVGIG (reference sequence). The CDR3: CAWTPGTHATDTQYF. CDR3 coding DNA: TGTGCCTGGACGCCGGGGACGCATGCTACGGATACGCAGTATTTT.

The chain links TRBV11-2 to TRBJ2-1, with D hard to call. The CDR3 has 14 amino acids. Per the germline V gene, CDR1 is SGHAT and CDR2 is FQNNGV. Trimming took 3 bases from V and 4 from J, leaving 10 bases between them. CDR3 sequence (DNA): TGTGCCAGCAGCTTTAGTCGGGTGTACAATGAGCAGTTCTTC. Its protein is CASSFSRVYNEQFF.

The sample holds one count of this clone. The genes are TRBV28 and TRBJ1-5; 9 bases are a match to TRBD1. CDR1 MDHEN and CDR2 SYDVKM come from the germline V gene. The V and J ends lost 7 bases and 1 base, in that order; junction bases with no gene match: 11. The CDR3 runs 17 residues. This CDR3 reads CASTLRTGQGSNQPQHF. The CDR3 DNA reads TGTGCCAGCACTCTAAGAACGGGACAGGGAAGCAATCAGCCCCAGCATTTT. Combining the CDR3 with reference TRBV28 and TRBJ1-5 gives the whole variable domain DVKVTQSSRYLVKRTGEKVFLECVQDMDHENMFWYRQDPGLGLRLIYFSYDVKMKEKGDIPEGYSVSREKKERFSLILESASTNQTSMYLCASTLRTGQGSNQPQHFGDGTRLSIL.

The chain uses TRBV5-1 and TRBJ2-1, with TRBD2 matching 9 bases. The CDR3 consists of 13 residues. The ends lost 4 bases at V and 7 bases at J; junction bases unmatched: 3. Looked up from germline, CDR1 is SGHRS and CDR2 is YFSETQ. CDR3 DNA sequence: TGCGCCAGCAGCGCGGGGGGGCGAAATGAGCAGTTCTTC. This sequence encodes CASSAGGRNEQFF.

The V and J genes are TRBV11-2 and TRBJ1-4; 7 nucleotides line up with TRBD1. The CDR3 loop spans 15 amino acids. J gave up 4 bases and V 6 bases, and 8 bases lay outside the gene matches. Germline CDR1 and CDR2: SGHAT and FQNNGV. The CDR3 here is CASSSQGTGNEKLFF. The DNA of the CDR3 is TGTGCCAGCAGTTCACAGGGGACCGGTAATGAAAAACTGTTTTTT.

J is TRBJ2-1 and V is TRBV30; D is perhaps TRBD1 or TRBD2 (6 bases each). Germline V gene lookup returns CDR1 GTSNPN and CDR2 SVGIG (reference sequence). The CDR3 has 16 residues. Trimming took 2 bases from V and 0 from J, leaving 14 bases between them. The CDR3, as DNA: TGTGCCTGGAGTTATTTTAGGGGGGCCTCCTACAATGAGCAGTTCTTC. Its translation: CAWSYFRGASYNEQFF.

The chain couples TRBV6-1 to TRBJ1-6; 9 bases agree with TRBD1. The germline CDR1 and CDR2 sequences are MNHNS and SASEGT. Trimming removed 8 bases from V and 10 bases from J; junction bases left unmatched: 12. The CDR3 consists of 15 residues. The DNA of the CDR3 is TGTGCCAGCGAAGGTGGGACAGGGTTAAAATCACCCCTCCACTTT. This translates into CASEGGTGLKSPLHF.

This sequence joins TRBV6-6 and TRBJ1-1, with D perhaps TRBD1 (5 bases). The CDR3 has 13 residues. Trimming removed 4 bases from V and 11 bases from J, with 17 bases in between. The germline V gene encodes CDR1 MNHNY and CDR2 SVGAGI (reference sequence). The CDR3 here is CASSWGSDSRAFF. DNA for the CDR3: TGTGCCAGCAGTTGGGGGTCGGACTCAAGGGCTTTCTTT.

The chain carries TRBV6-5 and TRBJ2-5; TRBD1 is a possible D gene (6 bases). Deletions cut 3 bases from V and 5 bases from J, with 10 bases between. The length of the CDR3 is 13 residues. Looked up from germline, CDR1 is MNHEY and CDR2 is SVGAGI. The CDR3 here is CASSYRDRETQYF. Here the CDR3 DNA reads TGTGCCAGCAGTTATCGAGACAGGGAGACCCAGTACTTC.

J is TRBJ2-7 and V is TRBV9; D is ambiguous. Between the trimmed V and J ends, which lost 4 bases and 2 bases, there was a span of 16 bases. Germline-derived CDR1 and CDR2 are SGDLS and YYNGEE. This CDR3 is 15 amino acids long. As DNA, the CDR3 is TGTGCCAGCAGCCCTCTGCGGACGTTCACCTACGAGCAGTACTTC. Translating gives CASSPLRTFTYEQYF.

In this sample, this clone turned up once. The chain combines TRBV19 with TRBJ1-5; D not certain. The CDR3 sequence is 13 residues long. Germline V lookup: CDR1 LNHDA, CDR2 SQIVND (reference sequence). V was shortened by 5 bases and J by 3 bases, with 8 bases between the two germline ends. The CDR3 is CASSRPANQPQHF. Here the CDR3 DNA reads TGTGCCAGTAGTCGACCGGCCAATCAGCCCCAGCATTTT.

The V gene is TRBV5-6, the J gene TRBJ2-3, with unresolved D. Germline CDR1 and CDR2: SGHDT and YYEEEE. Trimming removed 4 bases from V and 2 bases from J, with 8 bases in between. The CDR3 is 13 amino acids. This chain's CDR3 is CASSLTLTDTQYF. The DNA for the CDR3 is TGTGCCAGCAGCCTCACGCTCACAGATACGCAGTATTTT. The complete variable domain, with remaining parts taken from reference TRBV5-6 and TRBJ2-3, reads DAGVTQSPTHLIKTRGQQVTLRCSPKSGHDTVSWYQQALGQGPQFIFQYYEEEERQRGNFPDRFSGHQFPNYSSELNVNALLLGDSALYLCASSLTLTDTQYFGPGTRLTVL.

This chain connects TRBV7-9 to TRBJ1-4; no reliable D call. V was trimmed by 5 bases and J by 5 bases, leaving 12 bases between them. This CDR3 region has 14 residues. Germline loops: CDR1 SEHNR, CDR2 FQNEAQ (reference sequence). The CDR3 region has the DNA TGTGCCAGCAGCCTACAGACGGTGAATGAAAAACTGTTTTTT. It yields the protein CASSLQTVNEKLFF. Full variable domain (outside the CDR3, taken from reference TRBV7-9 and TRBJ1-4): DTGVSQNPRHKITKRGQNVTFRCDPISEHNRLYWYRQTLGQGPEFLTYFQNEAQLEKSRLLSDRFSAERPKGSFSTLEIQRTEQGDSAMYLCASSLQTVNEKLFFGSGTQLSVL.

As regards this clone: One end of the junction does not line up with germline, which may come from a read error. J is TRBJ1-2 and V is TRBV30; D is uncertain. This CDR3 is 12 amino acids long. Germline V lookup: CDR1 GTSNPN, CDR2 SVGIG (reference sequence). DNA of the CDR3: TGTGCCGGATCGGGTTCCAACTATGGCCACACCTTC. As protein: CAGSGSNYGHTF.

The chain carries TRBV5-6 and TRBJ2-1; D is undetermined. CDR3 length: 11 amino acids. Trimming shortened V by 7 bases and J by 7 bases, and 9 bases separated the two germline ends. Germline V gene data show CDR1 as SGHDT and CDR2 as YYEEEE. The CDR3 region has the DNA TGTGCCAGCGACGGTTGGAATGAGCAGTTCTTC. It specifies CASDGWNEQFF.

The gene calls are TRBV6-5 and TRBJ1-6, with 8 bases lining up with TRBD1. This CDR3 contains 14 residues. The germline CDR1 and CDR2 sequences are MNHEY and SVGAGI. Trimming took 6 bases from V and 7 from J; bases not matched to a gene: 5. The CDR3 protein is CASRTQGGNSPLHF. For the CDR3, the DNA is TGTGCCAGCAGAACACAGGGGGGGAATTCACCCCTCCACTTT.

The chain employs TRBV10-2 and TRBJ1-4; TRBD1 might be the D (6 bases). V lost 5 bases and J 2 bases, leaving 12 bases between the germline ends. Germline V CDR1 and CDR2: WSHSY, SAAADI. This CDR3 is 15 amino acids long. CDR3 amino acids: CASSTQGGTNEKLFF. The CDR3 bases are TGCGCCAGCAGTACCCAAGGGGGGACTAATGAAAAACTGTTTTTT.

The V call is TRBV7-9, the J call TRBJ1-2; 9 bases align to TRBD1. V lost 0 bases and J lost 1; bases outside the gene matches: 3. The CDR3 has 16 amino acids. Germline CDR1 is SEHNR and CDR2 is FQNEAQ (reference sequence). This chain's CDR3 is CASSLAGTGINYGYTF. The CDR3 nucleotides read TGTGCCAGCAGCTTAGCCGGGACAGGGATTAACTATGGCTACACCTTC.